The entry below describes one T cell receptor beta chain. These data originate in a study of cytotoxic CD8 clonotypes in ibrutinib-treated CLL. Trimming took 3 bases from V and 7 from J; bases not matched to a gene: 13. The CDR3 covers 15 residues. In germline, CDR1 is SGHNT, CDR2 YYREEE (reference sequence). The protocol was immunoSEQ multiplex PCR, while the TCRdb copy is restricted to in-frame clones and leaves out a portion. The data contain under 200,000 clones, approximately 80% of them seen just once; the ten biggest clones take up 4.6%. The clonotype comes from a human donor with chronic lymphocytic leukemia. The V and J genes are TRBV5-4 and TRBJ2-7; 7 bases agree with TRBD1. The starting material was PBMCs, obtained after 24 months of ibrutinib treatment. The CDR3 DNA reads TGTGCCAGCAGCTCCGGGACAGCAAGATTGAGGGAGCAGTACTTC. It codes for CASSSGTARLREQYF.